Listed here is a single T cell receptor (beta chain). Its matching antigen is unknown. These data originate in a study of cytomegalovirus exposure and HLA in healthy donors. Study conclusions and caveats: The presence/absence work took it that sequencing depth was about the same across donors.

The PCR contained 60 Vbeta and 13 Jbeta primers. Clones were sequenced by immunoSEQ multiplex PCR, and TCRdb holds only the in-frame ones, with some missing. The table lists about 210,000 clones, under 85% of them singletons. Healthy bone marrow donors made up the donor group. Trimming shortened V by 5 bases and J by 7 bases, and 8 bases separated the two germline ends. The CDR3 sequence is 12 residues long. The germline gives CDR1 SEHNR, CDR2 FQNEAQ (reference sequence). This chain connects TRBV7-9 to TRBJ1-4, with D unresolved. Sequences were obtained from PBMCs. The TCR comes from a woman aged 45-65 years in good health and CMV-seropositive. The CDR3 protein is CASSPPSEKLFF. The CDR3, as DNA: TGTGCCAGCAGCCCACCCAGTGAAAAACTGTTTTTT.